The clone carrying this TCR beta chain has ten or more counts. No antigen is known for it. CDR1 and CDR2 (germline): DFQATT, SNEGSKA (reference sequence). Trimming left V 2 bases short and J 6 bases short, with 8 bases between. CDR3 length: 12 amino acids. The sample originates from a study of breast tumors, draining lymph nodes, adjacent tissues. Study findings and constraints: Compared with lymph nodes, tumors were less diverse; compared with nontumor tissue, more. Data only fit, rather than demonstrated, lymph node origin of most tumor T cells. Data fit most tumor T cells coming from lymph node, expanding in tumor. Luminal-like breast cancer showed significantly higher tumor–nontumor repertoire similarity than basal-like.

TCRdb recomputed calls from the multiplex PCR reads with MiXCR, one row per CDR3 protein. The sample yields some 52,000 distinct CDR3 sequences, 42% seen once. The TCR comes from a female donor with breast cancer. Some clones in this sample may be carry-over from other donors' samples. The gene calls are TRBV20-1 and TRBJ2-1; D unclear. Sequencing was performed on breast tumor tissue. Here the CDR3 DNA reads TGCAGTGCTAGAAACTATGCCAATGAGCAGTTCTTC. Translation: CSARNYANEQFF.